Sequencing of this T cell receptor beta chain was carried out in a study of T cells in narcolepsy. Study-wide background: Enrolled donors included narcolepsy type 1 or type 2 patients and healthy controls. Overall study results and limits: Healthy controls reportedly lacked the autoreactive clonotypes serially found in patients' blood. Autoreactive clone sequences were missing from some blood memory CD4+ repertoires. Comparing one patient's CSF and blood CD4+ clonotypes highlighted HCRT- and TRIB2-specific autoreactive clonotypes.

Assay: immunoSEQ multiplex PCR; the TCRdb copy retains only in-frame clones and omits some. This sample has almost 25,000 clones; around two thirds occur once, and the top ten carry approximately 12%. Trimming shortened V by 0 bases and J by 5 bases, and 14 bases separated the two germline ends. There are 15 residues in the CDR3. Germline-derived CDR1 and CDR2 are MNHEY and SVGAGI. This clone appeared a few times. The antigen is unknown. The chain recombines TRBV6-5 with TRBJ2-7; D call uncertain. The sequence derives from a human donor in good health. The material sequenced was memory (CD45RA-) CD4+ T cells from blood. This chain's CDR3 is CASSYSTRGPNEQYF. The DNA of the CDR3 is TGTGCCAGCAGTTACTCGACCCGCGGCCCCAACGAGCAGTACTTC.